This T cell receptor beta chain was identified in a study of shared clonotypes between healthy human individuals. Naive CD8 cells lacked CD45RO and underwent positive selection for CCR7, leaving out terminally differentiated effector memory CD45RA+ cells. TCRdb's table, derived via immunoSEQ multiplex PCR, lists solely in-frame clones and lacks some. The sample carries about 2,100,000 clones, approximately 94% recorded once. The germline V gene has CDR1 SGDLS and CDR2 YYNGEE. The V and J ends lost 2 bases and 1 base, in that order; junction bases with no gene match: 7. This CDR3 contains 16 residues.

The chain combines TRBV9 with TRBJ1-1; 8 bases fit TRBD1. Sequenced material: naive CD8+ T cells from PBMCs. This TCR derives from a man between 18 and 29 years old in good health. Some clones in this sample may be carry-over from other donors' samples. The CDR3 DNA follows: TGTGCCAGCAGCGTTAATCCCGGGACAGGGAACACTGAAGCTTTCTTT. Its translation is CASSVNPGTGNTEAFF. Full variable domain (outside the CDR3, taken from reference TRBV9 and TRBJ1-1): DSGVTQTPKHLITATGQRVTLRCSPRSGDLSVYWYQQSLDQGLQFLIQYYNGEERAKGNILERFSAQQFPDLHSELNLSSLELGDSALYFCASSVNPGTGNTEAFFGQGTRLTVV.